A single sample is the source of the 17 T cell receptor beta chains below, sequenced in a study of cytomegalovirus exposure and HLA in healthy donors (dated by TCRdb to between 2016 and 2019). Libraries were made using the immunoSEQ multiplex PCR assay. For the multiplex PCR, a mixture combining 60 forward primers for TCR Vbeta segments and 13 reverse primers for TCR Jbeta segments was used. TCRdb obtained this table from immuneACCESS and retained in-frame rearrangements with V and J assigned. These tables miss some clones; where compared with another copy, unresolved V genes account for less than half of the shortfall, and the remainder is unexplained. This sample comprises 90,000 or so clones, roughly 71% of them detected only once. The top ten clones comprise 2.5% to 3% of the sample. The sample comprised PBMCs. The receptor set was obtained from a man aged 50 or older in good health and CMV-seronegative.

CDR3 protein: CASSSKTSGRTDTQYF. CDR3 coding DNA: TGCGCCAGCAGCTCCAAAACTAGCGGGAGGACAGATACGCAGTATTTT. The chain couples TRBV4-1 to TRBJ2-3, with 12 bases lining up with TRBD2. In germline, CDR1 is MGHRA, CDR2 YSYEKL. The V segment lost 5 bases and the J segment 3 bases; nucleotides outside the gene matches: 6. CDR3 length: 16 amino acids.

The chain's CDR3 is CASSVGPGGPYEQYF. CDR3 DNA sequence: TGTGCCAGCAGCGTAGGCCCAGGGGGGCCCTACGAGCAGTACTTC. This rearrangement joins TRBV9 to TRBJ2-7; tentatively, D is TRBD1 (7 bases). The CDR3 is made up of 15 amino acids. The germline gives CDR1 SGDLS, CDR2 YYNGEE. With 0 bases removed from V and 2 bases from J, the gap between germline ends came to 12 bases.

The chain combines TRBV6-5 with TRBJ1-5, with D possibly matching TRBD1 (5 bases). V shed 2 bases and J shed 1 base, with 12 bases lying between them. Germline CDR1 is MNHEY and CDR2 is SVGAGI. This CDR3 is built from 16 residues. DNA of the CDR3: TGTGCCAGCAGTTACCGCAGGGTTGGGAGCAATCAGCCCCAGCATTTT. Its translation is CASSYRRVGSNQPQHF.

The chain has TRBV7-6 and TRBJ1-3; D may be TRBD1 (5 bases). V gave up 0 bases and J gave up 9 bases, with 24 bases separating them. Germline V gene sequence: CDR1 SGHVS, CDR2 FNYEAQ. This CDR3 has 18 amino acids. The CDR3 DNA follows: TGTGCCAGCAGCTTAGCGGTACAAGGGGATCGGGTCGGTGGCACCATATATTTT. It translates to CASSLAVQGDRVGGTIYF.

The chain recombines TRBV27 with TRBJ1-2; tentative D call: TRBD1 (6 bases). The CDR3 loop spans 14 amino acids. Between the trimmed V and J ends, which lost 6 bases and 4 bases, there was a span of 15 bases. Germline V gives CDR1 MNHEY, CDR2 SMNVEV (reference sequence). The chain's CDR3 is CASSRRGRGYGYTF. The CDR3 coding sequence is TGTGCCAGCAGCCGTCGAGGCAGGGGCTATGGCTACACCTTC.

The chain recombines TRBV10-2 with TRBJ2-7; TRBD2 might be the D (7 bases). The V gene's germline CDR1 is WSHSY and CDR2 SAAADI. CDR3 length equals 15 residues. Trimming stripped 3 bases from V and 7 bases from J, with 19 bases between. The CDR3 protein is CASSDPGAGVEEQYV. The CDR3 DNA sequence: TGCGCCAGCAGTGATCCGGGGGCGGGAGTAGAAGAGCAGTACGTC.

This chain connects TRBV19 to TRBJ1-1; the D gene is possibly TRBD1 (5 bases). The CDR3 contains 12 residues. Germline V lookup: CDR1 LNHDA, CDR2 SQIVND (reference sequence). Trimming stripped 7 bases from V and 11 bases from J, with 17 bases between. The CDR3 here is CASTDYPGNAFF. The CDR3 DNA reads TGTGCCAGTACGGATTATCCAGGGAACGCTTTCTTT.

This chain connects TRBV5-4 to TRBJ2-2, with 10 bases matching TRBD2. The CDR3 extends over 17 amino acids. Trimming took 0 bases from V and 2 from J; bases not matched to a gene: 4. Germline CDR1 is SGHNT and CDR2 is YYREEE (reference sequence). The CDR3 DNA follows: TGTGCCAGCAGCTTGGCTAGCGGGAGAGGAAACACCGGGGAGCTGTTTTTT. It codes for CASSLASGRGNTGELFF.

The chain links TRBV6-1 to TRBJ1-1; 7 positions agree with TRBD1. Trimming at V came to 4 bases and at J to 5 bases, leaving 7 bases not matched to a gene. This CDR3 spans 14 amino acids. Germline values: CDR1 MNHNS, CDR2 SASEGT. Here the CDR3 DNA reads TGTGCCAGCAGTGCTAGACAGGGAGAGACTGAAGCTTTCTTT. Its protein is CASSARQGETEAFF.

V gene TRBV6-5 combines with J gene TRBJ2-3, with D possibly TRBD1 on 5 matching bases. Trimming cost V 6 bases and J 2 bases, with 9 bases left between them. CDR1 is MNHEY, CDR2 SVGAGI, per germline. The CDR3 runs 13 residues. CDR3 protein: CASSRQLTDTQYF. The CDR3 DNA sequence: TGTGCCAGCAGCCGACAGCTCACAGATACGCAGTATTTT.

Only a few counts were recorded for this clone. The chain employs TRBV30 and TRBJ1-6; possible D gene TRBD1, 5 bases. The germline V gene has CDR1 GTSNPN and CDR2 SVGIG (reference sequence). V shed 2 bases and J shed 9 bases, with 14 bases lying between them. The CDR3 covers 14 residues. Here the CDR3 reads CAWSSTVLSSPLHF. CDR3 coding DNA: TGTGCCTGGAGTTCGACAGTTCTCTCTTCACCCCTCCACTTT.

CDR3 residues: CASSKHPGFAGRSYNEQFF. In nucleotides, the CDR3 is TGCGCCAGCAGCAAACATCCAGGTTTTGCAGGGAGGTCCTACAATGAGCAGTTCTTC. This chain joins TRBV4-3 and TRBJ2-1; D possibly corresponds to TRBD2 (6 bases). V was pared by 5 bases and J by 1 base, with 24 bases between. Looked up from germline, CDR1 is LGHNA and CDR2 is YSLEER. This CDR3 region has 19 residues.

This clone was observed a single time. The genes are TRBV7-2 and TRBJ2-7, with 7 bases that match TRBD2. The germline CDR1 and CDR2 sequences are SGHTA and FQGNSA. V shed 1 base, J shed 4 bases, and the junction held 4 bases outside the gene matches. This CDR3 region has 14 residues. CDR3 amino acids: CASSLGGTKYEQYF. CDR3 bases: TGTGCCAGCAGCTTAGGAGGGACTAAGTACGAGCAGTACTTC.

The rearrangement uses TRBV18 and TRBJ1-4, with unresolved D. In germline, CDR1 is KGHSH, CDR2 LQKENI. The CDR3 spans 13 residues. The V end lost 6 bases, the J end lost 6 bases, and 11 bases lay between the germline ends. The DNA for the CDR3 is TGTGCCAGCTCCCCGAGCGGGGATGAAAAACTGTTTTTT. It is translated as CASSPSGDEKLFF.

The chain employs TRBV5-1 and TRBJ1-1; TRBD1 agrees at 7 bases. J gave up 3 bases and V 5 bases, and 7 bases lay outside the gene matches. Germline lookup yields CDR1 SGHRS and CDR2 YFSETQ. The CDR3 length is 14 residues. In nucleotides, the CDR3 is TGCGCCAGCAGTAAACAGGGGCTCGACACTGAAGCTTTCTTT. As protein: CASSKQGLDTEAFF.

This clone was counted only a few times. The chain joins TRBV27 to TRBJ2-2; possibly TRBD1 for D (6 bases). The CDR3 extends over 15 amino acids. From germline, CDR1 is MNHEY and CDR2 SMNVEV (reference sequence). Trimming cost V 4 bases and J 7 bases, with 16 bases left between them. For the CDR3, the DNA is TGTGCCAGCAGTTACAGGGATGGTGCTGGCGGGGAGCTGTTTTTT. Translated, it gives CASSYRDGAGGELFF.

The chain couples TRBV9 to TRBJ2-3; the match to TRBD2 covers 8 bases. The CDR3 covers 15 residues. The junction had 9 bases not matched to a gene; V was cut back by 7 bases and J by 2 bases. The germline V gene has CDR1 SGDLS and CDR2 YYNGEE. The CDR3 reads CASSSRLAITDTQYF. The CDR3 DNA sequence: TGTGCCAGCTCAAGCCGACTAGCGATCACAGATACGCAGTATTTT.